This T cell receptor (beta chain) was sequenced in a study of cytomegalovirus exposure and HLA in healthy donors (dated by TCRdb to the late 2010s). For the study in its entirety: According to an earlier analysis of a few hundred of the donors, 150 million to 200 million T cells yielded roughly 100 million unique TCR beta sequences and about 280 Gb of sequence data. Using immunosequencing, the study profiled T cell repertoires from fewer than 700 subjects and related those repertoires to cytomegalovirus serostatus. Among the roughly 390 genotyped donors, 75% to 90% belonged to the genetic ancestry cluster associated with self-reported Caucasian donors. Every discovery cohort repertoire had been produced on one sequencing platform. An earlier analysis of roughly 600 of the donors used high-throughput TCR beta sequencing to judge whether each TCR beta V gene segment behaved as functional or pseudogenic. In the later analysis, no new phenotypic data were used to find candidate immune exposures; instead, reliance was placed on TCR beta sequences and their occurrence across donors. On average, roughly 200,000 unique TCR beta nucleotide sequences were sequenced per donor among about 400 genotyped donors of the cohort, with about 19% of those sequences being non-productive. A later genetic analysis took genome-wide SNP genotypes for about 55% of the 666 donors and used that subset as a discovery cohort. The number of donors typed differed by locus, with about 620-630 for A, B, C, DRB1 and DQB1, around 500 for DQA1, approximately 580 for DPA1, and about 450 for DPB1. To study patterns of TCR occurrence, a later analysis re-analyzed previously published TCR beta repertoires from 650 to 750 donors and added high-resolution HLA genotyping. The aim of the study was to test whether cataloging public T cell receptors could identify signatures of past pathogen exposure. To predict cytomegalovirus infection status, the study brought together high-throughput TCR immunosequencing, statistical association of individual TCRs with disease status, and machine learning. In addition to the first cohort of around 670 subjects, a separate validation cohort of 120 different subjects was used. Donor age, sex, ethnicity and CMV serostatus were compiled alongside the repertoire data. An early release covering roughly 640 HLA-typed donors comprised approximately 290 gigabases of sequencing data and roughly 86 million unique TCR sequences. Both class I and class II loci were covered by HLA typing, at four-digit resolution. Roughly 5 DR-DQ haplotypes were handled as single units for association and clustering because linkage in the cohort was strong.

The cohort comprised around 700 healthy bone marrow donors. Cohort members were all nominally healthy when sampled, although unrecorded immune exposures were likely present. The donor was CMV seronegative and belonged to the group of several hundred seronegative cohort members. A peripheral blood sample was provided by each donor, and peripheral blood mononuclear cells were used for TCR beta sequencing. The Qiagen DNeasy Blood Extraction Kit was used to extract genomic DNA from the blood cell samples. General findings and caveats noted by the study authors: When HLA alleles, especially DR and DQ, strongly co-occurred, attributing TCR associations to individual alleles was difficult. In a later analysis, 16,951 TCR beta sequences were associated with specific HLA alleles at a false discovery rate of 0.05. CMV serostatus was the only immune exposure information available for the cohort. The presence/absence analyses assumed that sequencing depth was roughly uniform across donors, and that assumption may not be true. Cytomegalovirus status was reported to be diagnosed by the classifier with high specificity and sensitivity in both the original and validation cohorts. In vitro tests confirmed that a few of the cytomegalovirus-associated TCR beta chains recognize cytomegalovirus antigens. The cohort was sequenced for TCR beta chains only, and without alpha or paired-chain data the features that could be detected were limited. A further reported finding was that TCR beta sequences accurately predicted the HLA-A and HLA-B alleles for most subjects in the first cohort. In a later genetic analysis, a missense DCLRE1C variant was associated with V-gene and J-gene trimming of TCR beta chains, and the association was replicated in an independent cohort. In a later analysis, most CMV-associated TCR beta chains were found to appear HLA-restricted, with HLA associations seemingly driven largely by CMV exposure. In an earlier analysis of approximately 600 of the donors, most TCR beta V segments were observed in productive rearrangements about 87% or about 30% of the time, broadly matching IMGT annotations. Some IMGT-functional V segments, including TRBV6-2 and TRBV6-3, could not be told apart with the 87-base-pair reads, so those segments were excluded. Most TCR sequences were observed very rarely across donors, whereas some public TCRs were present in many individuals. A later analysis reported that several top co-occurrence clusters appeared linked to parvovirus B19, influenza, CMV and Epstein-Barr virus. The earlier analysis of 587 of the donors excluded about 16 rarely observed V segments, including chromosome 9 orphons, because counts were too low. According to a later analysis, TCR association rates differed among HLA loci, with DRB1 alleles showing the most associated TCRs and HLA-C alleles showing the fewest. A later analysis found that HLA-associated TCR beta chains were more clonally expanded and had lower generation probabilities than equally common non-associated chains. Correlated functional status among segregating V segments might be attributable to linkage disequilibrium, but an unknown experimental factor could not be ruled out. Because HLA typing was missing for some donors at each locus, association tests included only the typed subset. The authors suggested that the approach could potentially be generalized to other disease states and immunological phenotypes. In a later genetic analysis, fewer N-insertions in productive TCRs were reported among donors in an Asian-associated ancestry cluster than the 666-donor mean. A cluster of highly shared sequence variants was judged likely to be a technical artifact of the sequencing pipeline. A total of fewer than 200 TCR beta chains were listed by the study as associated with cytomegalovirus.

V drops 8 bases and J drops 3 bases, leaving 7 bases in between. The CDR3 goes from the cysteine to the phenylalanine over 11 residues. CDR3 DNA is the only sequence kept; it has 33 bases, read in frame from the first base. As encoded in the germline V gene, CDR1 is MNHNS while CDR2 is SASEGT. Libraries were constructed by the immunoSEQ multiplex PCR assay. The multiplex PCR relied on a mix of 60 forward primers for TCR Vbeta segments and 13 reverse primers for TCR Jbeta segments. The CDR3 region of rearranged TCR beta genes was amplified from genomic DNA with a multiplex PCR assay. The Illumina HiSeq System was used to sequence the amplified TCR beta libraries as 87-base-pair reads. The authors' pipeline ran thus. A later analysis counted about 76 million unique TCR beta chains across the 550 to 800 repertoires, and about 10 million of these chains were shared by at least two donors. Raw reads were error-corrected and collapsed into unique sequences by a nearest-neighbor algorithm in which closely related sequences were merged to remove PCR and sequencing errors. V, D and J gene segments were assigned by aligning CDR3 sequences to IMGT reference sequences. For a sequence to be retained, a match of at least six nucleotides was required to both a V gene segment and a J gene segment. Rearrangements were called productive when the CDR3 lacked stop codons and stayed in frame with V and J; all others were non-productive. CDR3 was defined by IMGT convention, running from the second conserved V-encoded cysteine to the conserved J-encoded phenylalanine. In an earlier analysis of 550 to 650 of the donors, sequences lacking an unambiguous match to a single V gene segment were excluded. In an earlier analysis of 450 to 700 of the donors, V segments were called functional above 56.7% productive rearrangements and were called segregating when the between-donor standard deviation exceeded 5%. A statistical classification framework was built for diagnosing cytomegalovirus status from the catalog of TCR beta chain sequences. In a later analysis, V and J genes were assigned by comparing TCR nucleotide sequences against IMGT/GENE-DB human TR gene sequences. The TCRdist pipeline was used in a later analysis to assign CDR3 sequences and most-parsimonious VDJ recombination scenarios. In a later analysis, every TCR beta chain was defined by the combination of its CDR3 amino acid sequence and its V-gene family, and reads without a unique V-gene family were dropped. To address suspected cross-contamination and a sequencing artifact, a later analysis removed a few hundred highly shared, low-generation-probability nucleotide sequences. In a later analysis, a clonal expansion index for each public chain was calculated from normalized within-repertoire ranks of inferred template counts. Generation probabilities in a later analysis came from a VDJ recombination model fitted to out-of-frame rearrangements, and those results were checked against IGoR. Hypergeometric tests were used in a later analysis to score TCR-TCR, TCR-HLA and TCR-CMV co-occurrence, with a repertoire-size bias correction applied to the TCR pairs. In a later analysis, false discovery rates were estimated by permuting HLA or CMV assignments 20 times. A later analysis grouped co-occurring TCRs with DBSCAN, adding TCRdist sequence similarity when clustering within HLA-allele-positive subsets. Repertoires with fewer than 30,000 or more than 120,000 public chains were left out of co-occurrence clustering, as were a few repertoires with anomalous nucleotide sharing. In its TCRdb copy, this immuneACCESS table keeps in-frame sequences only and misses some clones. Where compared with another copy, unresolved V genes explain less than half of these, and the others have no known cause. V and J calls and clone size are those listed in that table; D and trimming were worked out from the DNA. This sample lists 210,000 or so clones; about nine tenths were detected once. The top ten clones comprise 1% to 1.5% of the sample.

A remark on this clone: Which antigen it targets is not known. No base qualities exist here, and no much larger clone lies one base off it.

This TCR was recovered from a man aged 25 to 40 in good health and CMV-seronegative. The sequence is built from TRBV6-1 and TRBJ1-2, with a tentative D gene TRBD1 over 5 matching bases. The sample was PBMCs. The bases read TGTGCCAGCCGGGGGTACTATGGCTACACCTTC. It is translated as CASRGYYGYTF.